What follows are 10 T cell receptor beta chains derived from one specimen sequenced in a study of blood T cell repertoires in COVID-19. Produced via immunoSEQ multiplex PCR; TCRdb's table is partial and in-frame only. This sample yields more than 300,000 clones, of which roughly 89% are seen a single time; about 3.5% belongs to the top ten. Sequenced: peripheral blood. These receptors came from a woman under 30 who had recovered from COVID-19.

This rearrangement joins TRBV7-9 to TRBJ2-2; 8 bases are a match to TRBD2. There are 16 residues in the CDR3. Germline V gene lookup returns CDR1 SEHNR and CDR2 FQNEAQ (reference sequence). Trimming cost V 5 bases and J 1 base; bases outside gene matches: 6. As DNA, the CDR3 is TGTGCCAGCAGCCTAATAGCGGGAATGAACACCGGGGAGCTGTTTTTT. Translated, it gives CASSLIAGMNTGELFF.

The rearrangement links TRBV5-1 to TRBJ2-5, with TRBD2 identical over 7 bases. Germline CDR1 SGHRS, CDR2 YFSETQ. This CDR3 spans 13 amino acids. The junction had 7 bases not matched to a gene; V was cut back by 7 bases and J by 4 bases. As DNA, the CDR3 is TGCGCCAGCGGTCCCACTAGCGCAGAGACCCAGTACTTC. Translated, it gives CASGPTSAETQYF.

The V call is TRBV11-2, the J call TRBJ1-3; 7 nucleotides line up with TRBD1. After removal of 4 bases from V and 4 bases from J, the junction contained 13 bases not matched to a gene. The CDR3 is 17 residues long. Germline CDR1 is SGHAT and CDR2 is FQNNGV. CDR3 loop: CASSSETGTVAGNTIYF. The CDR3, as DNA: TGTGCCAGCAGCTCCGAAACAGGGACAGTAGCGGGAAACACCATATATTTT.

This clone has more than one count but fewer than ten. This chain joins TRBV5-6 and TRBJ2-7; no definite D call. The CDR3 runs to 12 residues. In germline, CDR1 is SGHDT, CDR2 YYEEEE. The V and J ends lost 3 bases and 2 bases respectively, with 6 bases between them. CDR3 nucleotide sequence: TGTGCCAGCAGCTCACAGACCTACGAGCAGTACGTC. Protein sequence: CASSSQTYEQYV.

The V gene is TRBV11-3, the J gene TRBJ1-1; D call uncertain. The V gene's germline CDR1 is SGHNT and CDR2 YENEEA. The V end lost 0 bases, the J end lost 3 bases, and 11 bases lay between the germline ends. The CDR3 runs 15 residues. As DNA, the CDR3 is TGTGCCAGCAGCTTAGATTGGGCAGGCGACACTGAAGCTTTCTTT. It is translated as CASSLDWAGDTEAFF.

The chain recombines TRBV2 with TRBJ1-2; TRBD1 matches at 9 bases. The CDR3 covers 19 residues. The V gene end was trimmed by 6 bases and the J gene end by 2 bases; junction bases not matched to a gene: 19. Looked up from germline, CDR1 is SNHLY and CDR2 is FYNNEI. CDR3: CASSQYLQGAEWGNYGYTF. CDR3 nucleotide sequence: TGTGCCAGCAGCCAGTACTTACAGGGGGCGGAGTGGGGGAACTATGGCTACACCTTC.

The rearrangement joins TRBV18 to TRBJ1-1; no reliable D call. V lost 3 bases to trimming and J lost 1 base, with 9 bases between them. The CDR3 loop spans 14 amino acids. Germline values: CDR1 KGHSH, CDR2 LQKENI. The CDR3 sequence is CASSPQATNTEAFF. CDR3 DNA: TGTGCCAGCTCACCTCAGGCCACGAACACTGAAGCTTTCTTT. The full variable domain, completed using reference TRBV18 and TRBJ1-1, is NAGVMQNPRHLVRRRGQEARLRCSPMKGHSHVYWYRQLPEEGLKFMVYLQKENIIDESGMPKERFSAEFPKEGPSILRIQQVVRGDSAAYFCASSPQATNTEAFFGQGTRLTVV.

The genes are TRBV12-3 or TRBV12-4 and TRBJ2-2; possible D gene TRBD1, 5 bases. This CDR3 contains 13 residues. The V end lost 6 bases, the J end lost 1 base, and 6 bases lay between the germline ends. The DNA for the CDR3 is TGTGCCAGCAGCCAGGGGAACACCGGGGAGCTGTTTTTT. This gives the protein CASSQGNTGELFF.

The chain joins TRBV14 to TRBJ2-1; a possible D gene is TRBD2 (5 bases). This CDR3 has 19 residues. The ends were cut back, 0 bases at V and 0 bases at J, with 18 bases in the middle. CDR1 is SGHDN, CDR2 FVKESK, per germline. CDR3 sequence: CASSQEFGGRPSSYNEQFF. The CDR3 DNA reads TGTGCCAGCAGCCAAGAGTTCGGCGGGCGCCCGAGCTCCTACAATGAGCAGTTCTTC.

The chain employs TRBV12-5 and TRBJ1-4; D gene unclear. CDR1 and CDR2 (germline): LGHNT, FRNRAP. The length of the CDR3 is 15 residues. Trimming cost V 1 base and J 0 bases, with 6 bases left between them. This chain's CDR3 is CASGLALTTNEKLFF. CDR3 sequence (DNA): TGTGCTAGTGGTTTGGCCCTTACAACTAATGAAAAACTGTTTTTT.